This is a list of T cell receptor beta chains from one sample in a study of T-cell reconstitution after alpha-beta-depleted transplantation in children. TCRdb fed the PCR reads into MiXCR, producing one record per CDR3 protein. Of some 490,000 distinct CDR3 sequences detected, 9.5% to 15% appear once; the ten largest clones hold 4.5% to 6%. Sequenced here: PBMCs from the stem cell graft donor, sampled from the stem cell graft. Every receptor here comes from a human donor who donated a stem cell graft to a child with combined immunodeficiency. CDR3s include the opening cysteine and the closing phenylalanine or tryptophan. The D gene is left open where the match is weak. Clone size appears in some rows only: once, few, many, or a class for an expanded clone.

J gene,clone size,D gene,V gene,CDR3 DNA,CDR3 protein
TRBJ1-3,many,TRBD1,TRBV4-2,TGTGCCAGCAGCCAAGACGGACAGGGGATTTCTGGAAACACCATATATTTT,CASSQDGQGISGNTIYF
TRBJ2-7,many,TRBD2,TRBV6-5,TGTGCCAGCAGTTACCTCGGGACTAGAGGCGACGAGCAGTACTTC,CASSYLGTRGDEQYF
TRBJ2-2,-,-,TRBV12-3/TRBV12-4,TGTGCCAGCACTTGGCGGAACACCGGGGAGCTGTTTTTT,CASTWRNTGELFF
TRBJ2-1,-,-,TRBV11-2,TGTGCCAGCAGCTTAGGTTGGACGGGAGCGGGCCATGAGCAGTTCTTC,CASSLGWTGAGHEQFF
TRBJ2-7,-,TRBD2,TRBV12-3/TRBV12-4,TGTGCCAGCAGTGAGACCAGGGACCCCATAGCGGGAGGTTCCTACGAGCAGTACTTC,CASSETRDPIAGGSYEQYF
TRBJ2-1,few,-,TRBV7-2,TGTGCCAGCAGCCGCCTTGGGCCAGACAGTGAGCAGTTCTTC,CASSRLGPDSEQFF
TRBJ2-7,few,-,TRBV30,TGTGCCTGGACCCTGGGTGGGGGATCGTCCTACGAGCAGTACTTC,CAWTLGGGSSYEQYF
TRBJ2-3,-,TRBD2,TRBV5-1,TGCGCCAGCAGCCCCCGACTAGCGGGGCAGATCACAGATACGCAGTATTTT,CASSPRLAGQITDTQYF
TRBJ2-3,-,TRBD2,TRBV12-3/TRBV12-4,TGTGCCAGCACCCAGACTAGCGGGAGGATGGATACGCAGTATTTT,CASTQTSGRMDTQYF
TRBJ1-2,few,-,TRBV9,TGTGCCAGCAGCGGGGTATTAGGATACACCTTC,CASSGVLGYTF
TRBJ2-1,few,-,TRBV11-1,TGTGCCAGCCGCTTCAGTGGAACCGGGTACAATGAGCAGTTCTTC,CASRFSGTGYNEQFF
TRBJ2-3,few,-,TRBV7-3,TGTGCCAGCAGCTTAAGTGCGGTACCGATCACAGATACGCAGTATTTT,CASSLSAVPITDTQYF
TRBJ1-1,once,-,TRBV29-1,TGCAGCGTAAGCGACAGGAACACTGAAGCTTTCTTT,CSVSDRNTEAFF
TRBJ2-3,-,TRBD1,TRBV4-3,TGCGCCAGCAGCCACCCGGGACAGGGGGAAGATACGCAGTATTTT,CASSHPGQGEDTQYF
TRBJ2-1,-,TRBD2,TRBV15,TGTGCCACCAGCAGAGAAACGACTAGCGGAGGTTACAATGAGCAGTTCTTC,CATSRETTSGGYNEQFF
TRBJ1-1,few,TRBD1,TRBV7-8,TGTGCCAGCAGCTTAGGATACTCGGTTCAGGGGGCTAGAGCTTTCTTT,CASSLGYSVQGARAFF
TRBJ2-2,many,-,TRBV12-3/TRBV12-4,TGTGCCAGCAGTACCCGGACAGGGAGGGACGGGGAGCTGTTTTTT,CASSTRTGRDGELFF
TRBJ1-1,few,-,TRBV12-3/TRBV12-4,TGTGCCAGCAGTACAGGGTTTTTGAACACTGAAGCTTTCTTT,CASSTGFLNTEAFF
TRBJ2-7,few,-,TRBV6-2/TRBV6-3,TGTGCCAGCAGTGCCACAGGGCTCCTCTACGAGCAGTACTTC,CASSATGLLYEQYF
TRBJ2-2,many,-,TRBV12-3/TRBV12-4,TGTGCCAGCAGTTTAATCGGGGTTGGGGCCGGGGAGCTGTTTTTT,CASSLIGVGAGELFF
TRBJ2-2,-,-,TRBV6-5,TGTGCCAGCAGTTACTCATCCAGTGGGGGCGCCGGGGAGCTGTTTTTT,CASSYSSSGGAGELFF
TRBJ1-1,few,-,TRBV6-5,TGTGCCAGCACGGACGGGCACACTGAAGCTTTCTTT,CASTDGHTEAFF
TRBJ2-5,many,-,TRBV12-3/TRBV12-4,TGTGCCAGCAGTTTGCCCAACCGGGAGACCCAGTACTTC,CASSLPNRETQYF
TRBJ2-2,-,-,TRBV19,TGTGCCAGTTCTTATGTCGGGGAGCTGTTTTTT,CASSYVGELFF
TRBJ2-1,few,TRBD1,TRBV10-3,TGTGCCATCAGTGAAAAACAGGGGTACAATGAGCAGTTCTTC,CAISEKQGYNEQFF
TRBJ2-1,few,-,TRBV5-1,TGCGCCAGCGGTTTAGGGTACGGCTCCTACAATGAGCAGTTCTTC,CASGLGYGSYNEQFF
TRBJ2-3,-,TRBD1,TRBV6-1,TGTGCCAGCAAACCACTGGACAGGACAGATACGCAGTATTTT,CASKPLDRTDTQYF
TRBJ2-7,-,TRBD1,TRBV9,TGTGCCAGCAGCTCAGGGGGTGTCGGAGGCACGGACTTC,CASSSGGVGGTDF
TRBJ2-1,many,TRBD2,TRBV20-1,TGCAGTGCTAGAGCGAAGACTAGCGGACCATACAATGAGCAGTTCTTC,CSARAKTSGPYNEQFF
TRBJ2-1,-,TRBD2,TRBV6-1,TGTGCCAGCAGTCGCCTTCTAGCGGGAGGGAACAATGAGCAGTTCTTC,CASSRLLAGGNNEQFF
TRBJ1-1,many,-,TRBV6-5,TGTGCCAGCAGCCTCACTCAGGCGGCAGGGAGTACTGAAGCTTTCTTT,CASSLTQAAGSTEAFF
TRBJ1-3,many,-,TRBV12-3/TRBV12-4,TGTGCCAGCAGAGCCAGGAACTCTGGAAACACCATATATTTT,CASRARNSGNTIYF